The 32 T cell receptor beta chains given below trace back to one sample, sequenced in a study of neurological immune-mediated disorders. In TCRdb, the 5' RACE reads were re-called with MiXCR into one record per CDR3 protein. The sample holds about 38,000 distinct CDR3 sequences, about 9.9% seen once. Sequencing was performed on CD4+ T cells from blood. These receptors all come from a young woman with HTLV-1-associated myelopathy (HAM/TSP).

A word on this clonotype: The germline gene is not matched at one end of the junction; a read error may be the cause. The chain joins TRBV5-1 to TRBJ2-3; D is undetermined. The CDR3 length is 15 residues. CDR1 and CDR2 from the germline V gene are SGHRS and YFSETQ. In DNA form, the CDR3 reads TGCGCCAGCATCTTTGAGCGTCCGGATGCAGATACGGAGTATTTT. Translation: CASIFERPDADTEYF.

This clonotype was counted ten times or more. The chain combines TRBV5-5 with TRBJ2-3; no reliable D call. Trimming shortened V by 2 bases and J by 0 bases, and 7 bases separated the two germline ends. Germline V gene lookup returns CDR1 SGHKS and CDR2 YYEKEE (reference sequence). The CDR3 has 14 amino acids. CDR3 DNA: TGTGCCAGCAGCTTTCGTCAGAGCACAGATACGCAGTATTTT. This codes for CASSFRQSTDTQYF. The full variable domain, rest sourced from reference TRBV5-5 and TRBJ2-3, is DAGVTQSPTHLIKTRGQQVTLRCSPISGHKSVSWYQQVLGQGPQFIFQYYEKEERGRGNFPDRFSARQFPNYSSELNVNALLLGDSALYLCASSFRQSTDTQYFGPGTRLTVL.

This clonotype was recorded many times. The chain combines TRBV2 with TRBJ1-2; D gene ambiguous. V was trimmed by 4 bases and J by 8 bases, leaving 11 bases between them. Germline assignment: CDR1 SNHLY and CDR2 FYNNEI. The length of the CDR3 is 12 residues. The DNA for the CDR3 is TGTGCCAGCAGTGTTTCACAGAACGGCTACACCTTC. This codes for CASSVSQNGYTF.

At least ten counts were recorded for this clonotype. CDR3 bases: TGTGCCAGCAGCCGAACAGTGGTCACTGAAGCTTTCTTT. Translating gives CASSRTVVTEAFF. The chain combines TRBV12-3 or TRBV12-4 with TRBJ1-1; no clear D gene. The CDR3 consists of 13 residues. The V gene lost 6 bases and the J gene lost 4 bases, with 12 bases spanning the gap.

Regarding this clonotype: The junction and the germline gene differ at one end; a read error may be behind it. The CDR3 nucleotides read TGTGCCAGCAGCCCGACGGACAGGGGCTGGGGTGAGCAGTTCTTT. Translation gives CASSPTDRGWGEQFF. This chain connects TRBV3-1 to TRBJ2-1; 9 bases align to TRBD1. The CDR3 is 15 amino acids. Germline V gene data show CDR1 as LGHDT and CDR2 as YNNKEL (reference sequence).

This clonotype was counted ten times or more. CDR3 amino acids: CASSLEAGIMNTEAFF. The CDR3 DNA follows: TGCGCCAGCAGCCTGGAGGCAGGGATTATGAACACTGAAGCTTTCTTT. The chain employs TRBV5-1 and TRBJ1-1; a weak D match, TRBD1 (5 bases). The V and J ends lost 4 bases and 0 bases respectively, with 16 bases between them. The germline V gene has CDR1 SGHRS and CDR2 YFSETQ. There are 16 residues in the CDR3.

This clonotype showed up many times. This chain connects TRBV12-3 or TRBV12-4 to TRBJ2-3; D ambiguous. The length of the CDR3 is 15 residues. Trimming removed 5 bases from V and 2 bases from J, with 14 bases in between. The CDR3 nucleotides are TGTGCCAGCAGTGTTTCTAGGCTTTCCACAGATACGCAGTATTTT. It is translated as CASSVSRLSTDTQYF.

The chain links TRBV4-1 to TRBJ2-1, with TRBD2 as a possible D gene (5 bases). CDR3 length: 18 residues. Trimming removed 2 bases from V and 3 bases from J, with 20 bases in between. Germline V gene data show CDR1 as MGHRA and CDR2 as YSYEKL. The CDR3 nucleotides read TGCGCCAGCAGCCAACCGGTCTGGCGGGTGGGCTTCTACAATGAGCAGTTCTTC. Amino acid sequence: CASSQPVWRVGFYNEQFF.

The chain couples TRBV6-2 or TRBV6-3 to TRBJ1-5, with TRBD1 identical over 8 bases. There are 13 residues in the CDR3. The V segment lost 6 bases and the J segment 5 bases; nucleotides outside the gene matches: 3. Germline loops: CDR1 MNHEY, CDR2 SVGEGT. The CDR3 bases are TGTGCCAGCAGGGGACAGGCCGATCAGCCCCAGCATTTT. The encoded protein is CASRGQADQPQHF.

J is TRBJ1-3 and V is TRBV3-1; perhaps TRBD1 as D (5 bases). CDR3 length: 11 residues. Germline V gene data show CDR1 as LGHDT and CDR2 as YNNKEL (reference sequence). V lost 6 bases and J 11 bases, leaving 11 bases between the germline ends. CDR3 bases: TGTGCCAGCAGGGAGGGGAGATCCATATATTTT. Its protein is CASREGRSIYF.

This clonotype counts as medium-sized. The rearrangement uses TRBV10-3 and TRBJ2-7, with 12 bases identical to TRBD2. This CDR3 is 17 amino acids long. J lost 6 bases, V lost 3 bases, and 12 bases had no gene match. The germline V gene encodes CDR1 ENHRY and CDR2 SYGVKD. The DNA for the CDR3 is TGTGCCATCAGTGAATCAGGGACTAGCGGGTTGGCTTCCGAGCAGTACTTC. This translates into CAISESGTSGLASEQYF.

By its share, this clonotype is medium-sized. The chain links TRBV12-3 or TRBV12-4 to TRBJ2-7, with a possible D match to TRBD1 (5 bases). The germline V and J ends were trimmed by 4 bases and 5 bases, with 12 bases remaining between them. The CDR3 is 13 amino acids. CDR3 amino acids: CASSSQAVNEQYF. The CDR3 bases are TGTGCCAGCAGTTCACAGGCGGTCAACGAGCAGTACTTC.

The CDR3 sequence is CASSLRGGDTGELFF. The CDR3 DNA reads as TGTGCCAGCAGCCTAAGGGGGGGGGACACCGGGGAGCTGTTTTTT. This chain joins TRBV7-2 and TRBJ2-2; possibly TRBD2 for D (7 bases). The CDR3 is 15 amino acids. V was shortened by 5 bases and J by 3 bases, with 13 bases between the two germline ends. The germline gives CDR1 SGHTA, CDR2 FQGNSA.

The chain couples TRBV6-5 to TRBJ2-1; 10 bases map to TRBD2. Germline CDR1 is MNHEY and CDR2 is SVGAGI. The CDR3 loop spans 18 amino acids. V was pared by 6 bases and J by 7 bases, with 18 bases of the junction left unmatched. The DNA for the CDR3 is TGTGCCAGCAGCCGGGGACTAGCGTGGGATCGGACACGAAATGAGCAGTTCTTC. Protein: CASSRGLAWDRTRNEQFF.

CDR3 nucleotides: TGTGCCAGCAGCTTAGTCCCAGGGGGCAGCTATGGCTACACCTTC. Its protein product is CASSLVPGGSYGYTF. This chain joins TRBV7-8 and TRBJ1-2; 8 bases are a match to TRBD1. Germline V gene data show CDR1 as SGHVS and CDR2 as FQNEAQ. J was trimmed by 4 bases and V by 1 base; bases with no gene match: 5. This CDR3 contains 15 residues.

This clonotype was seen repeatedly, ten times or more. The chain couples TRBV6-5 to TRBJ1-3; TRBD1 matches 7 bases. J was trimmed by 10 bases and V by 6 bases; bases with no gene match: 15. CDR1 and CDR2 (germline): MNHEY, SVGAGI. This CDR3 region has 15 residues. The CDR3 DNA sequence: TGTGCCAGCAGCAGGGGGGGGGGTACCTCGGGGACCATATATTTT. Translation gives CASSRGGGTSGTIYF.

This clonotype was seen ten or more times. V usage is TRBV5-1 and J usage is TRBJ1-1; D remains unclear. This CDR3 comprises 14 residues. Germline values: CDR1 SGHRS, CDR2 YFSETQ. The V end was cut by 4 bases, the J end by 1 base, with 11 bases between. CDR3 amino acids: CASSGREENTEAFF. CDR3 DNA: TGCGCCAGCAGCGGGCGGGAAGAGAACACTGAAGCTTTCTTT.

This clonotype has ten or more counts. The chain carries TRBV18 and TRBJ2-3; 8 bases line up with TRBD2. Trimming removed 3 bases from V and 5 bases from J; junction bases left unmatched: 7. The CDR3 consists of 15 residues. Germline V CDR1 and CDR2: KGHSH, LQKENI. The CDR3 DNA is TGTGCCAGCTCACCCGCCGGGACTAGAATAGATACGCAGTATTTT. Translation gives CASSPAGTRIDTQYF.

There are many counts of this clonotype. The chain is built from TRBV29-1 and TRBJ1-1; 7 positions match TRBD1. Trimming removed 7 bases from V and 0 bases from J; junction bases left unmatched: 2. The germline V gene encodes CDR1 SQVTM and CDR2 ANQGSEA. This CDR3 has 12 amino acids. The CDR3 loop is CSAGTVNTEAFF. Here the CDR3 DNA reads TGCAGCGCCGGGACAGTGAACACTGAAGCTTTCTTT.

This clonotype was counted many times. The chain has TRBV7-2 and TRBJ2-1; D perhaps matches TRBD2 (9 bases). Between the trimmed V and J ends, which lost 5 bases and 10 bases, there was a span of 24 bases. The germline V gene encodes CDR1 SGHTA and CDR2 FQGNSA. This CDR3 comprises 16 residues. CDR3 amino acids: CASSPRGRGGLWEQFF. The CDR3 region has the DNA TGTGCCAGCAGCCCCAGGGGGCGGGGGGGCCTCTGGGAGCAGTTCTTC. Complete variable domain (other parts from reference TRBV7-2 and TRBJ2-1): GAGVSQSPSNKVTEKGKDVELRCDPISGHTALYWYRQSLGQGLEFLIYFQGNSAPDKSGLPSDRFSAERTGGSVSTLTIQRTQQEDSAVYLCASSPRGRGGLWEQFFGPGTRLTVL.

This clonotype has ten or more counts. The chain uses TRBV5-1 and TRBJ2-3; 7 nucleotides align to TRBD2. Trimming removed 0 bases from V and 3 bases from J; junction bases left unmatched: 7. The CDR3 is made up of 16 amino acids. The germline CDR1 and CDR2 sequences are SGHRS and YFSETQ. This chain's CDR3 is CASSLGSWTRTDTQYF. DNA of the CDR3: TGCGCCAGCAGCTTGGGATCCTGGACTAGAACAGATACGCAGTATTTT.

This clonotype was observed many times. The V gene is TRBV2, the J gene TRBJ1-1; no firm D call. The CDR3 contains 15 residues. Germline CDR1 SNHLY, CDR2 FYNNEI. The V gene lost 3 bases and the J gene lost 1 base, with 12 bases spanning the gap. The CDR3 loop reads CASSDLSSGNTEAFF. CDR3 sequence (DNA): TGTGCCAGCAGTGATCTTAGTTCTGGGAACACTGAAGCTTTCTTT.

This clonotype is classed as medium-sized (0.01 to 0.1%). The chain joins TRBV29-1 to TRBJ1-1, with unresolved D. Trimming shortened V by 6 bases and J by 6 bases, and 17 bases separated the two germline ends. CDR1 and CDR2 (germline): SQVTM, ANQGSEA. CDR3 length equals 13 residues. The CDR3 nucleotides read TGCAGCGTGACCTACTATGATCAGCCTGAAGCTTTCTTT. It specifies CSVTYYDQPEAFF.

This clonotype was seen ten or more times. The gene calls are TRBV5-1 and TRBJ2-3; TRBD2 matches at 13 bases. CDR1 is SGHRS and CDR2 is YFSETQ in the germline V gene. With V trimmed by 2 bases and J by 6 bases, 3 bases remained unmatched. The CDR3 extends over 15 amino acids. CDR3 DNA: TGCGCCAGCAGCTTCGGGACTAGCGGGGAGGATACGCAGTATTTT. Its translation is CASSFGTSGEDTQYF.

This clonotype was seen repeatedly, ten times or more. The chain is built from TRBV5-5 and TRBJ1-1, with D possibly TRBD1 on 6 matching bases. The CDR3 consists of 14 residues. V lost 2 bases, J lost 7 bases, and 15 bases lay in between. Germline loops: CDR1 SGHKS, CDR2 YYEKEE (reference sequence). The CDR3 is CASSLDQGSGEAFF. CDR3 DNA: TGTGCCAGCAGCTTAGACCAGGGGTCGGGTGAAGCTTTCTTT.

Many counts were recorded for this clonotype. The rearrangement links TRBV20-1 to TRBJ2-3; TRBD2 aligns across 7 bases. The CDR3 has 15 amino acids. Per germline, CDR1 DFQATT and CDR2 SNEGSKA (reference sequence). With 3 bases clipped from V and 7 bases from J, the junction kept 13 bases outside the gene matches. CDR3 in amino acids: CSARYPGLRNYTQYF. In DNA, the CDR3 is TGCAGTGCTAGGTACCCGGGACTACGAAACTATACGCAGTATTTT.

This clonotype has at least ten counts. The chain joins TRBV6-2 or TRBV6-3 to TRBJ1-6; 10 positions agree with TRBD1. There are 14 residues in the CDR3. V lost 7 bases and J lost 8; bases outside the gene matches: 5. Germline V gene sequence: CDR1 MNHEY, CDR2 SVGEGT. The CDR3 protein is CASTRDRGYSPLHF. The CDR3 nucleotides read TGTGCCAGCACTCGGGACAGGGGCTATTCACCCCTCCACTTT.

In this sample, this clonotype turned up many times. The CDR3 region is CASSWPGRSLEQYF. The CDR3 DNA reads TGTGCCAGCAGCTGGCCGGGGCGTTCCTTGGAACAGTACTTC. The chain has TRBV7-2 and TRBJ2-7; D may be TRBD1 or TRBD2 (5 bases each). The CDR3 runs 14 residues. Germline CDR1 SGHTA, CDR2 FQGNSA. V lost 4 bases to trimming and J lost 10 bases, with 20 bases between them.

This clonotype was counted at least ten times. The chain has TRBV4-1 and TRBJ1-2, with D possibly being TRBD1 (6 bases). With 4 bases removed from V and 2 bases from J, the gap between germline ends came to 17 bases. The germline V gene encodes CDR1 MGHRA and CDR2 YSYEKL. The CDR3 is 16 residues long. CDR3 sequence (DNA): TGCGCCAGCAGCCGTAGGGGGGGCGAGGAGAACTATGGCTACACCTTC. This codes for CASSRRGGEENYGYTF.

The CDR3 DNA sequence: TGTGCCAGCAGCCGGACAGGGGGAGAAAAACTGTTTTTT. Translated, it gives CASSRTGGEKLFF. The chain uses TRBV5-5 and TRBJ1-4; 10 bases map to TRBD1. Looked up from germline, CDR1 is SGHKS and CDR2 is YYEKEE (reference sequence). CDR3 size: 13 residues. Trimming cost V 4 bases and J 8 bases; bases outside gene matches: 2.

This clonotype was counted at least ten times. The chain couples TRBV2 to TRBJ1-4; the match to TRBD1 covers 8 bases. V dropped 5 bases and J dropped 10; count of bases not matched to a gene: 12. The CDR3 consists of 15 residues. Looked up from germline, CDR1 is SNHLY and CDR2 is FYNNEI. CDR3 sequence reads: CASSFETGDLVKLFF. The CDR3 DNA reads TGTGCCAGCAGTTTCGAGACAGGGGATTTGGTAAAACTGTTTTTT. Full variable domain (remainder filled in from reference TRBV2 and TRBJ1-4): EPEVTQTPSHQVTQMGQEVILRCVPISNHLYFYWYRQILGQKVEFLVSFYNNEISEKSEIFDDQFSVERPDGSNFTLKIRSTKLEDSAMYFCASSFETGDLVKLFFGSGTQLSVL.

In this sample, this clonotype turned up a few times. This rearrangement joins TRBV20-1 to TRBJ2-1; D is uncertain. Per germline, CDR1 DFQATT and CDR2 SNEGSKA (reference sequence). V was clipped by 3 bases and J by 14 bases, with 17 bases between them. CDR3 size: 12 residues. CDR3 residues: CSASFQPQEKFF. The CDR3 DNA sequence: TGCAGTGCTAGTTTTCAGCCTCAGGAGAAGTTCTTC.